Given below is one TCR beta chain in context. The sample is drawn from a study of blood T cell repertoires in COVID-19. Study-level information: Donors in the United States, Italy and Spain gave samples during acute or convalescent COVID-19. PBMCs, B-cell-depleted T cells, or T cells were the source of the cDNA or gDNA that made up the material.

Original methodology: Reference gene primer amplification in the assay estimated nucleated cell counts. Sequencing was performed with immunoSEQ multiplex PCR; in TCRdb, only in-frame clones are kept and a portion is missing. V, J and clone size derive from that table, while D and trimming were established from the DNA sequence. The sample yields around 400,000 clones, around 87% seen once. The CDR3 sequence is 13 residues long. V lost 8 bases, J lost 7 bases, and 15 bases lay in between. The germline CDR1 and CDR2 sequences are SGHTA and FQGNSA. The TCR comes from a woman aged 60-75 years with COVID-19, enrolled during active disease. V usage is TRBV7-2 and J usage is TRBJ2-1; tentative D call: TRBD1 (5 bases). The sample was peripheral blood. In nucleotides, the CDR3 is TGTGCCAGCGGTCAGGGCCCTCGGAATGAGCAGTTCTTC. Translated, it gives CASGQGPRNEQFF.